Listed here are 27 T cell receptor beta chains from one sample, sequenced in a study of blood T cells in healthy people across ages. PCR was performed a second time for about 7 to 11 cycles using a sample-barcoded 5' primer and a J-beta primer mix. MiXCR, applied by TCRdb to the 5' RACE reads, yields one record per CDR3 protein. This table holds some 1.6 million distinct CDR3 sequences, around 35% found once. The sample consisted of blood. All receptors derive from a woman aged 25 to 39 in good health.

This clonotype appeared many times. The chain couples TRBV6-6 to TRBJ1-1, with D uncertain. CDR1 is MNHNY and CDR2 is SVGAGI in the germline V gene (reference sequence). The CDR3 sequence is 11 residues long. Trimming shortened V by 7 bases and J by 8 bases, and 11 bases separated the two germline ends. The CDR3 DNA reads as TGTGCCAGCACTGGACCATGGGAAGCTTTCTTT. It encodes CASTGPWEAFF.

The chain employs TRBV5-1 and TRBJ2-7, with 7 bases identical to TRBD2. CDR3 length: 14 amino acids. Per germline, CDR1 SGHRS and CDR2 YFSETQ. V trimming: 4 bases; J trimming: 5 bases; junction bases outside the gene matches: 9. CDR3 sequence (DNA): TGCGCCAGCAGCGGGGCGGGAGATTTGAACGAGCAGTACTTC. Translated: CASSGAGDLNEQYF.

This clonotype was counted between two and nine times. The chain carries TRBV9 and TRBJ1-1; 9 bases match TRBD1. Losses at the gene ends were 4 bases for V and 3 bases for J; bases not matched to a gene: 7. The CDR3 has 15 amino acids. The V gene's germline CDR1 is SGDLS and CDR2 YYNGEE. Here the CDR3 reads CASSPEGTGYTEAFF. The CDR3 DNA reads as TGTGCCAGCAGCCCCGAGGGGACAGGGTACACTGAAGCTTTCTTT.

This chain connects TRBV20-1 to TRBJ2-3, with D possibly matching TRBD1 (6 bases). There are 13 residues in the CDR3. V lost 6 bases and J lost 6, with 16 bases in between. From germline, CDR1 is DFQATT and CDR2 SNEGSKA (reference sequence). The CDR3 loop reads CSAQMGAEDTQYF. DNA for the CDR3: TGCAGTGCCCAAATGGGGGCCGAGGATACGCAGTATTTT.

V and J are TRBV20-1 and TRBJ1-1, with D unresolved. Between the trimmed V and J ends, which lost 1 base and 3 bases, there was a span of 6 bases. Germline values: CDR1 DFQATT, CDR2 SNEGSKA (reference sequence). The CDR3 has 12 amino acids. CDR3 sequence: CSARVRDTEAFF. The CDR3 DNA reads as TGCAGTGCTAGAGTGAGGGACACTGAAGCTTTCTTT.

This clonotype was counted only a few times. One junction end does not reproduce the germline sequence, and a read error may be involved. The CDR3, as DNA: TGTGCCATCACTGAGCGGGAGGGCTACGAGCAGTACTTC. It translates to CAITEREGYEQYF. The chain uses TRBV10-3 and TRBJ2-7; 10 bases line up with TRBD2. CDR3 size: 13 residues. Germline V gene data show CDR1 as ENHRY and CDR2 as SYGVKD.

The chain joins TRBV29-1 to TRBJ1-2; D perhaps matches TRBD1 (6 bases). The V end lost 8 bases, the J end lost 4 bases, and 11 bases lay between the germline ends. The CDR3 contains 11 residues. In germline, CDR1 is SQVTM, CDR2 ANQGSEA. The CDR3 DNA follows: TGCAGCCATAGGACAGTCTATGGCTACACCTTC. Its translation: CSHRTVYGYTF.

The chain recombines TRBV20-1 with TRBJ2-1; 9 bases align to TRBD2. From germline, CDR1 is DFQATT and CDR2 SNEGSKA (reference sequence). Trimming cost V 5 bases and J 4 bases; bases outside gene matches: 6. The CDR3 is 14 residues long. The CDR3 protein is CSAGREGSYNEQFF. CDR3 bases: TGCAGTGCTGGGCGGGAGGGTTCTTACAATGAGCAGTTCTTC.

The CDR3 nucleotides read TGTGCCTGGAGTCTAGCGGTAGGTTATTACAATGAGCAGTTCTTC. This encodes CAWSLAVGYYNEQFF. This chain uses TRBV30 with TRBJ2-1, with TRBD2 matching 7 bases. V was pared by 2 bases and J by 4 bases, with 8 bases of the junction left unmatched. There are 15 residues in the CDR3. Germline CDR1 GTSNPN, CDR2 SVGIG (reference sequence).

This clonotype was counted many times. The chain carries TRBV25-1 and TRBJ1-1; D is ambiguous. Germline CDR1 reads MGHDK; CDR2 reads SYGVNS. Trimming took off 2 bases at V and 6 bases at J, with 4 bases between the two ends. The CDR3 loop spans 11 amino acids. CDR3 sequence reads: CASSERAEAFF. CDR3 bases: TGTGCCAGCAGTGAAAGGGCTGAAGCTTTCTTT.

Concerning this clonotype: Given a much more abundant clone one base away, this may be a read error. No conserved phenylalanine or tryptophan is present at the end of the CDR3, so a read error is the likely explanation. The chain carries TRBV7-2 and TRBJ2-7, with TRBD2 matching over 11 bases. This CDR3 contains 14 residues. V shed 5 bases and J 2 bases; nucleotides not matched to a gene: 2. Germline values: CDR1 SGHTA, CDR2 FQGNSA. CDR3 amino acids: CASSVSGGAYEQYC. The CDR3 DNA is TGTGCCAGCAGCGTTAGCGGGGGGGCCTACGAGCAGTACTGC.

This clonotype was recorded a few times. The gene calls are TRBV5-1 and TRBJ2-3; D perhaps matches TRBD2 (5 bases). The CDR3 totals 18 residues. Germline lookup yields CDR1 SGHRS and CDR2 YFSETQ. V lost 0 bases and J 4 bases, leaving 21 bases between the germline ends. This CDR3 reads CASSLAAVSGLRADTQYF. CDR3 coding DNA: TGCGCCAGCAGCTTGGCCGCGGTAAGCGGCCTCCGCGCAGATACGCAGTATTTT.

In this sample, this clonotype turned up many times. This chain links TRBV29-1 with TRBJ2-5; no definite D call. Germline values: CDR1 SQVTM, CDR2 ANQGSEA. This CDR3 has 12 residues. Deletions cut 0 bases from V and 12 bases from J, with 14 bases between. The CDR3, as DNA: TGCAGCGTTGAAGAAGCTTCCGGGTCCAAGTACTTC. This sequence encodes CSVEEASGSKYF.

On this clonotype: The junction does not match germline at one end; this may be a read error. CDR3 amino acids: CTSSFGQGRYEQYF. In DNA form, the CDR3 reads TGTACCAGCAGCTTTGGACAGGGGAGGTACGAGCAGTACTTC. The rearrangement uses TRBV11-2 and TRBJ2-5, with TRBD1 matching over 9 bases. With the DNA end fitting TRBJ2-7 better, the J assignment may be wrong. The germline gives CDR1 SGHAT, CDR2 FQNNGV. CDR3 size: 14 residues.

This chain joins TRBV7-3 and TRBJ1-2; 9 bases map to TRBD1. After removal of 4 bases from V and 3 bases from J, the junction contained 9 bases not matched to a gene. The germline V gene encodes CDR1 SGHTA and CDR2 FQGTGA. CDR3 length: 16 residues. The CDR3 DNA follows: TGTGCCAGCAGCTCTACAGGGGGCGCAGGGTACTATGGCTACACCTTC. Its protein is CASSSTGGAGYYGYTF.

This rearrangement joins TRBV10-2 to TRBJ2-7; 7 positions match TRBD1. Matching the DNA end better, TRBJ2-5 makes the J call doubtful. This CDR3 has 13 amino acids. The germline V gene has CDR1 WSHSY and CDR2 SAAADI. The CDR3 region has the DNA TGCGCCAGTAGGCAGGGGGTTTTAGAGACCCAGTACTTC. Translated, it gives CASRQGVLETQYF.

V is TRBV9 and J is TRBJ2-1; D possibly corresponds to TRBD2 (7 bases). V was trimmed by 3 bases and J by 5 bases, leaving 15 bases between them. The germline V gene encodes CDR1 SGDLS and CDR2 YYNGEE. The CDR3 sequence is 15 residues long. CDR3 protein: CASSGRGPKDNEQFF. In nucleotides, the CDR3 is TGTGCCAGCAGCGGGCGGGGGCCCAAGGACAATGAGCAGTTCTTC.

The chain combines TRBV18 with TRBJ2-3; D possibly uses TRBD1 or TRBD2 (5 bases each). The CDR3 is 17 residues long. In germline, CDR1 is KGHSH, CDR2 LQKENI. The V and J ends lost 5 bases and 1 base respectively, with 19 bases between them. The CDR3 spells CASSAGTWEMGTDTQYF. CDR3 coding DNA: TGTGCCAGCTCAGCCGGGACCTGGGAGATGGGCACAGATACGCAGTATTTT.

This clonotype was counted only a few times. The rearrangement uses TRBV12-5 and TRBJ2-1; 13 bases match TRBD2. V shed 2 bases and J 8 bases; nucleotides not matched to a gene: 3. CDR1 and CDR2 from the germline V gene are LGHNT and FRNRAP. CDR3 size: 15 residues. The CDR3 spells CASGLRTSGSHEQFF. For the CDR3, the DNA is TGTGCTAGTGGTTTGCGGACTAGCGGGAGCCATGAGCAGTTCTTC.

This chain connects TRBV4-1 to TRBJ2-2; TRBD1 is a possible D gene (6 bases). CDR3 length equals 16 residues. The germline gives CDR1 MGHRA, CDR2 YSYEKL. The V and J ends lost 6 bases and 2 bases respectively, with 16 bases between them. CDR3 amino acids: CASSLTTGPNTGELFF. The CDR3, as DNA: TGCGCCAGCAGTCTAACGACAGGCCCTAACACCGGGGAGCTGTTTTTT.

The chain is built from TRBV20-1 and TRBJ2-1; 10 nucleotides align to TRBD2. CDR3 length: 15 amino acids. Germline loops: CDR1 DFQATT, CDR2 SNEGSKA (reference sequence). Trimming removed 6 bases from V and 3 bases from J; junction bases left unmatched: 8. Written as DNA, the CDR3 is TGCAGTGCCAGGGAGGGACTAGCGTACTACAATGAGCAGTTCTTC. Its translation: CSAREGLAYYNEQFF.

CDR3 nucleotides: TGTGCCAGCAGCCCCCGACAGGGTCAAGACGAGCAGTACTTC. Protein: CASSPRQGQDEQYF. The chain couples TRBV3-1 to TRBJ2-5; 7 bases match TRBD1. The DNA end is more similar to TRBJ2-7, so the J call may be wrong. In germline, CDR1 is LGHDT, CDR2 YNNKEL (reference sequence). The CDR3 consists of 14 residues.

This clonotype appeared a few times. The chain has TRBV7-3 and TRBJ2-5; D uncertain. The CDR3 has 13 residues. The germline V gene encodes CDR1 SGHTA and CDR2 FQGTGA. Trimming left V 3 bases short and J 1 base short, with 6 bases between. Here the CDR3 reads CASSFPPQETQYF. The CDR3 nucleotides read TGTGCCAGCAGCTTTCCGCCCCAAGAGACCCAGTACTTC.

The chain recombines TRBV20-1 with TRBJ1-2; tentatively, D is TRBD1 (6 bases). The CDR3 length is 15 residues. In germline, CDR1 is DFQATT, CDR2 SNEGSKA (reference sequence). The germline V and J ends were trimmed by 3 bases and 1 base, with 15 bases remaining between them. The CDR3 DNA reads as TGCAGTGCTAGCAAACTAACAGGGCTTAACTATGGCTACACCTTC. Translating it yields CSASKLTGLNYGYTF.

V and J are TRBV27 and TRBJ2-1, with 12 bases aligning to TRBD2. This CDR3 is 17 amino acids long. The germline gives CDR1 MNHEY, CDR2 SMNVEV (reference sequence). After removal of 7 bases from V and 3 bases from J, the junction contained 10 bases not matched to a gene. The CDR3: CASIEASGGAYYNEQFF. The DNA for the CDR3 is TGTGCCAGCATTGAGGCTAGCGGGGGGGCCTACTACAATGAGCAGTTCTTC.

This clonotype was observed a few times. The chain couples TRBV20-1 to TRBJ1-5; maybe TRBD1 (5 bases). CDR1 and CDR2 (germline): DFQATT, SNEGSKA (reference sequence). The CDR3 spans 17 residues. V lost 0 bases and J 0 bases, leaving 15 bases between the germline ends. In nucleotides, the CDR3 is TGCAGTGCTAGAGATCGCGGGACCAGTTATAGCAATCAGCCCCAGCATTTT. This sequence encodes CSARDRGTSYSNQPQHF.

About this clonotype: One end of the junction varies from germline; a read error may be responsible. The rearrangement uses TRBV5-1 and TRBJ2-3; D not certain. CDR1 is SGHRS and CDR2 is YFSETQ in the germline V gene. This CDR3 is 14 amino acids long. The CDR3 loop reads CASSLEHYTDTLYF. CDR3 bases: TGCGCCAGCAGCTTGGAGCACTACACAGATACGCTGTATTTT. Based on the CDR3 plus reference TRBV5-1 and TRBJ2-3, the full variable domain is KAGVTQTPRYLIKTRGQQVTLSCSPISGHRSVSWYQQTPGQGLQFLFEYFSETQRNKGNFPGRFSGRQFSNSRSEMNVSTLELGDSALYLCASSLEHYTDTLYFGPGTRLTVL.